This T cell receptor beta chain was sequenced for a study of PD-1 blockade in classical Hodgkin lymphoma. In regard to this clone: Its specificity is unknown.

Every patient was affected by relapse after autologous stem cell transplantation, while exposure to brentuximab vedotin was not uniform. The assay was immunoSEQ multiplex PCR, and TCRdb's table has in-frame clones only and misses some. This table holds 70,000 to 85,000 clones, 90% to 95% found once. V lost 6 bases, J lost 2 bases, and 7 bases stayed unmatched. The CDR3 is made up of 15 amino acids. Germline V gene lookup returns CDR1 SQVTM and CDR2 ANQGSEA. Whole-study results and caveats: Reported findings placed baseline TCR diversity lower in newly diagnosed patients (compared with healthy donors).

Material: peripheral blood mononuclear cells (PBMCs), obtained at baseline. The clonotype was recovered from a human donor with classical Hodgkin lymphoma. The chain employs TRBV29-1 and TRBJ2-2; 9 bases are shared with TRBD1. The CDR3 bases are TGCAGCGTAAACCAACAGGGGGCTAACACCGGGGAGCTGTTTTTT. Translating gives CSVNQQGANTGELFF.